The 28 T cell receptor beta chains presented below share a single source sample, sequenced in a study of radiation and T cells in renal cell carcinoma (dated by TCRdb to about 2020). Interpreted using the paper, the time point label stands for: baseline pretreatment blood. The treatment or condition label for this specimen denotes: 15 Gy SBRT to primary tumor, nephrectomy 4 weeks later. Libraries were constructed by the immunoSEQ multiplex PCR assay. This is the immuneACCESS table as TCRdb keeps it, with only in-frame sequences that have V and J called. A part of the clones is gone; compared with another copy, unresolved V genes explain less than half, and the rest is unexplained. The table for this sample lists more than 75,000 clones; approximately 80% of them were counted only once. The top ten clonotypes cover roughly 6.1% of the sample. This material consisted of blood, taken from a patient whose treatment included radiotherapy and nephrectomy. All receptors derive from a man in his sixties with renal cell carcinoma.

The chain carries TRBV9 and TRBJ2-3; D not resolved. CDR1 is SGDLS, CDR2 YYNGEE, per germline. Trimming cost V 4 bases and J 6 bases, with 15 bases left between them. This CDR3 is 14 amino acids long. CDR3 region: CASSPAEARDTQYF. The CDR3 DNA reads TGTGCCAGCAGCCCGGCTGAGGCCCGGGATACGCAGTATTTT.

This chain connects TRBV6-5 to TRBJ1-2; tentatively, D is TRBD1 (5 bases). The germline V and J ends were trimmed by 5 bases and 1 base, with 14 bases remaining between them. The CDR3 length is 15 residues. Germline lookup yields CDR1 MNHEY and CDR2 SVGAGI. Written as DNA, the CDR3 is TGTGCCAGCAGTAAATCAGGGACCTTTAACTATGGCTACACCTTC. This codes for CASSKSGTFNYGYTF.

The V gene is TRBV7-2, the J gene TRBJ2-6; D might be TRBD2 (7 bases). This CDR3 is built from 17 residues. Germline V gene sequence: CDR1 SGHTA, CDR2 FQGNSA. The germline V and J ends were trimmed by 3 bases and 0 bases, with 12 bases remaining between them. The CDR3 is CASSLGGLLSGANVLTF. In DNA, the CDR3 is TGTGCCAGCAGCTTGGGGGGGCTCCTCTCTGGGGCCAACGTCCTGACTTTC.

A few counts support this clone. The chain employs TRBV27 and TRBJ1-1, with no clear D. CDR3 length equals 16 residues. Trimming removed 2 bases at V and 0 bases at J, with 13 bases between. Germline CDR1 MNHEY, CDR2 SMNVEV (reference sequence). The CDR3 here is CASSLNGYSMNTEAFF. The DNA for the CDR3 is TGTGCCAGCAGTTTAAATGGCTACTCAATGAACACTGAAGCTTTCTTT.

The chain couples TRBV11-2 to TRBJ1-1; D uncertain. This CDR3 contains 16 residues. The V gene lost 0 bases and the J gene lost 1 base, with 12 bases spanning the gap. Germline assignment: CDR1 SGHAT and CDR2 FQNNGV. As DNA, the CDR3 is TGTGCCAGCAGCTTAGATCCCAGAGTTCAGAACACTGAAGCTTTCTTT. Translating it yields CASSLDPRVQNTEAFF.

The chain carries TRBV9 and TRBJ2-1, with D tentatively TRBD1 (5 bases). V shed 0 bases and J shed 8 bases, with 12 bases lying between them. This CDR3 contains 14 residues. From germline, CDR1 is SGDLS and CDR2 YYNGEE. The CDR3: CASSVAAGSDEQFF. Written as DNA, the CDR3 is TGTGCCAGCAGCGTAGCCGCAGGGTCAGATGAGCAGTTCTTC.

CDR3 nucleotide sequence: TGTGCCAGCAGCTTTGTCAGGGAAGGCTACACCTTC. Translated, it gives CASSFVREGYTF. The J gene is TRBJ1-2, the V gene TRBV5-4; D may be TRBD1 (5 bases). Trimming pared 2 bases from V and 8 bases from J, leaving 10 bases between. The CDR3 covers 12 residues. Germline V CDR1 and CDR2: SGHNT, YYREEE (reference sequence).

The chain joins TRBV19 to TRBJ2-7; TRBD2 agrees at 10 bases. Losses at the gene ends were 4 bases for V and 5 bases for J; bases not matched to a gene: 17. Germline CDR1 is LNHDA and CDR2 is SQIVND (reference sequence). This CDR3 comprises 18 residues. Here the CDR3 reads CASSTRAGGPGALHEQYF. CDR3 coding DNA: TGTGCCAGTAGTACCCGAGCGGGAGGGCCAGGGGCGCTGCACGAGCAGTACTTC.

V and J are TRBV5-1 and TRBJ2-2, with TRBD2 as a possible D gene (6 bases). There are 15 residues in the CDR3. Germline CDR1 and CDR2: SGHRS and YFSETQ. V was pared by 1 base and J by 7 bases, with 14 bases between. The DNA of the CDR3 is TGCGCCAGCAGCTTGAACGAGCTAGCGAGCGGGGAGCTGTTTTTT. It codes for CASSLNELASGELFF.

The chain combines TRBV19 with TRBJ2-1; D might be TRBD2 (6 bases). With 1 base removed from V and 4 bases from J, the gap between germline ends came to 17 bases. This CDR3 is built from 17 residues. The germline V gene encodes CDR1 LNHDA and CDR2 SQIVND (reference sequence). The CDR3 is CASSIGGGLAKYNEQFF. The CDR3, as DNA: TGTGCCAGTAGTATAGGGGGTGGGCTAGCGAAATACAATGAGCAGTTCTTC.

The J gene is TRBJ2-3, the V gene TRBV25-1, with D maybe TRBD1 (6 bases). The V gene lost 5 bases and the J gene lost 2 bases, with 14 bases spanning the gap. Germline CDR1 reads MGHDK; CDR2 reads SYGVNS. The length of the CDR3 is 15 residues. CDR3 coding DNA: TGTGCCAGCAGTCCACACAGGGTCCCCACAGATACGCAGTATTTT. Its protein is CASSPHRVPTDTQYF.

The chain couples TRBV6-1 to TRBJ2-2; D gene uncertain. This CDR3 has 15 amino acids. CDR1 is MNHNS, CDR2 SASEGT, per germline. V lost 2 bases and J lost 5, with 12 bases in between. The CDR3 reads CASSENQIETGELFF. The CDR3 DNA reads TGTGCCAGCAGTGAAAATCAGATCGAAACCGGGGAGCTGTTTTTT.

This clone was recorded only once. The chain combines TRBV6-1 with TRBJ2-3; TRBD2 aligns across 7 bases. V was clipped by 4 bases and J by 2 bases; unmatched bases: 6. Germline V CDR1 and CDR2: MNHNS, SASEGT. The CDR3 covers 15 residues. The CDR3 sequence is CASSASAGTTDTQYF. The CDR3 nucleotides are TGTGCCAGCAGTGCCTCAGCGGGGACCACAGATACGCAGTATTTT.

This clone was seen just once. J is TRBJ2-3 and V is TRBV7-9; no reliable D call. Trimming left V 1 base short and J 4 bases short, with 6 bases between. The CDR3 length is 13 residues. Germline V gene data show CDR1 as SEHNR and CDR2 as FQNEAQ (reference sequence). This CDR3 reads CASSLELPDTQYF. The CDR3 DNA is TGTGCCAGCAGCTTAGAACTCCCAGATACGCAGTATTTT.

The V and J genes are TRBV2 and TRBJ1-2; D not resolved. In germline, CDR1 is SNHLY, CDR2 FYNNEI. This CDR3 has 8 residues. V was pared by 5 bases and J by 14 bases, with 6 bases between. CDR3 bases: TGTGCCAGCAGTTTCGGGACCTTC. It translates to CASSFGTF.

The CDR3 nucleotides are TGTGCCAGCAGTGGGACAGCTACCTACGAGCAGTACTTC. Residues: CASSGTATYEQYF. The V and J genes are TRBV2 and TRBJ2-7; perhaps TRBD1 as D (6 bases). The V end lost 4 bases, the J end lost 2 bases, and 9 bases lay between the germline ends. CDR1 is SNHLY, CDR2 FYNNEI, per germline. The length of the CDR3 is 13 residues.

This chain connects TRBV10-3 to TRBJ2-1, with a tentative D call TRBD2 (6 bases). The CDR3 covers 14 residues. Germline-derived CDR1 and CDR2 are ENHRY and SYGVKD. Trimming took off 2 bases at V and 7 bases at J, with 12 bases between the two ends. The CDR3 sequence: CAISEQAGQNEQFF. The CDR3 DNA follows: TGTGCCATCAGTGAGCAAGCGGGCCAAAATGAGCAGTTCTTC.

The CDR3 DNA follows: TGTGCCAGCAGCTTAGGACTAGCGGGACAGAGTGAGCAGTACTTC. Encoded protein: CASSLGLAGQSEQYF. J is TRBJ2-7 and V is TRBV7-8; 11 bases map to TRBD2. Germline CDR1 reads SGHVS; CDR2 reads FQNEAQ. The CDR3 runs to 15 residues. J lost 7 bases, V lost 1 base, and 6 bases had no gene match.

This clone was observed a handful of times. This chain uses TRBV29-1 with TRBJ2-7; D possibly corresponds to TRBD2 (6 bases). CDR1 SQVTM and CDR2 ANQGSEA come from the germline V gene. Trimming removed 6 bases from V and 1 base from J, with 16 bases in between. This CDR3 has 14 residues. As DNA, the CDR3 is TGCAGCGTCGGGGGAGGACAAGGATCCTACGAGCAGTACTTC. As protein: CSVGGGQGSYEQYF.

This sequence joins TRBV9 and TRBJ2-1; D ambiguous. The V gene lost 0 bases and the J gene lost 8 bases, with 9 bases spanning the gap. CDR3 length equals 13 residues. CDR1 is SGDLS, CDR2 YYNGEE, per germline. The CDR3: CASSVELRDEQFF. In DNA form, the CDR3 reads TGTGCCAGCAGCGTAGAACTGAGAGATGAGCAGTTCTTC. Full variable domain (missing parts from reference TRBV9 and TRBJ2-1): DSGVTQTPKHLITATGQRVTLRCSPRSGDLSVYWYQQSLDQGLQFLIQYYNGEERAKGNILERFSAQQFPDLHSELNLSSLELGDSALYFCASSVELRDEQFFGPGTRLTVL.

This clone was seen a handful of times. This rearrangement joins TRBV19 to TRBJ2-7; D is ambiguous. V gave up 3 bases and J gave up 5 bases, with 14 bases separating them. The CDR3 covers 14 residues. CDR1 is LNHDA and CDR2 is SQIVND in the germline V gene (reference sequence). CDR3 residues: CASSIGRISHEQYF. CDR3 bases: TGTGCCAGTAGTATCGGCCGAATCTCTCACGAGCAGTACTTC.

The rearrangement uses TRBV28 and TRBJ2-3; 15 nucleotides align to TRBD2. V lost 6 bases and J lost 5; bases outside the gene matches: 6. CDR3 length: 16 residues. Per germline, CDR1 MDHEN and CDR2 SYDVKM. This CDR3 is CASREGLAGGQDTQYF. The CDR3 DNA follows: TGTGCCAGCAGGGAGGGACTAGCGGGAGGTCAAGATACGCAGTATTTT.

The chain's CDR3 is CASSLFLGEQYF. CDR3 bases: TGTGCCAGCAGCTTATTTCTTGGTGAGCAGTACTTC. The chain couples TRBV11-1 to TRBJ2-7, with unresolved D. CDR1 and CDR2 from the germline V gene are SGHAT and FQDESV (reference sequence). This CDR3 contains 12 residues. Trimming pared 2 bases from V and 7 bases from J, leaving 9 bases between.

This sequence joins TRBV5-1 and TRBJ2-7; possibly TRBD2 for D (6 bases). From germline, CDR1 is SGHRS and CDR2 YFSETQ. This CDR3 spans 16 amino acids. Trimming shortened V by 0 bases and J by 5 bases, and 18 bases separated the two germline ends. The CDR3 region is CASSLDEWARGNEQYF. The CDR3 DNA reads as TGCGCCAGCAGCTTGGACGAGTGGGCGCGGGGTAACGAGCAGTACTTC. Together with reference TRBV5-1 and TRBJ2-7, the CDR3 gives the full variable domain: KAGVTQTPRYLIKTRGQQVTLSCSPISGHRSVSWYQQTPGQGLQFLFEYFSETQRNKGNFPGRFSGRQFSNSRSEMNVSTLELGDSALYLCASSLDEWARGNEQYFGPGTRLTVT.

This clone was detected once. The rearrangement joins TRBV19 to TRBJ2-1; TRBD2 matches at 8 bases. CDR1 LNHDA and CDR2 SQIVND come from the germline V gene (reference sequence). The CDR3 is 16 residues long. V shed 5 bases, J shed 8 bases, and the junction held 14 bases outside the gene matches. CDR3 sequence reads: CASSPYSGTSPDEQFF. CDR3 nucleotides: TGTGCCAGTAGTCCCTATAGTGGGACTAGTCCCGATGAGCAGTTCTTC.

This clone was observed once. Here the CDR3 reads CASSTRGFYEQYF. CDR3 bases: TGTGCCAGTAGTACCAGGGGCTTCTACGAGCAGTACTTC. The chain employs TRBV19 and TRBJ2-7; D is perhaps TRBD1 (6 bases). The CDR3 runs 13 residues. Germline assignment: CDR1 LNHDA and CDR2 SQIVND (reference sequence). The V end lost 4 bases, the J end lost 3 bases, and 10 bases lay between the germline ends.

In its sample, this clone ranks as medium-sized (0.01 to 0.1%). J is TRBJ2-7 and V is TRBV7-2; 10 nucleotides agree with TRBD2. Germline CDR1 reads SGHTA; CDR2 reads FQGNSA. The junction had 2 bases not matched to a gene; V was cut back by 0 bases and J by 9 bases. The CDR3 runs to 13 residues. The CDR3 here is CASSLAGLAMQYF. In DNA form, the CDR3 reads TGTGCCAGCAGCTTAGCGGGACTAGCGATGCAGTACTTC. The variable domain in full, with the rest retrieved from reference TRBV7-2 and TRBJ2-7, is GAGVSQSPSNKVTEKGKDVELRCDPISGHTALYWYRQSLGQGLEFLIYFQGNSAPDKSGLPSDRFSAERTGGSVSTLTIQRTQQEDSAVYLCASSLAGLAMQYFGPGTRLTVT.

CDR3 region: CASSIAGAGTYEQYF. The CDR3 DNA reads TGTGCCAGTAGTATAGCGGGGGCAGGAACCTACGAGCAGTACTTC. The chain links TRBV19 to TRBJ2-7, with D possibly being TRBD1 or TRBD2 (6 bases each). The V gene's germline CDR1 is LNHDA and CDR2 SQIVND (reference sequence). Trimming took 1 base from V and 2 from J, leaving 12 bases between them. CDR3 length: 15 amino acids.